These T cell receptor beta chains were read from a single sample in a study of blood T cell repertoires in COVID-19. Some clones are missing from TCRdb's copy, which holds only in-frame ones; the method was immunoSEQ multiplex PCR. The repertoire consists of 200,000 to 250,000 clones, with about 80% occurring once and the leading ten covering 3%. The material sequenced was peripheral blood. These receptor sequences come from a woman in her twenties or thirties who had recovered from COVID-19. Both conserved end residues are part of each CDR3. D genes are given only for firm matches. Clone size is stated in some rows and not others, as once, few, many or a class when expanded.

clone size,V gene,D gene,J gene,CDR3 protein,CDR3 DNA
.,TRBV19,.,TRBJ2-7,CASSSGMSALERAEQYF,TGTGCCAGTAGCTCGGGTATGAGCGCCCTAGAGAGGGCCGAGCAGTACTTC
.,TRBV28,.,TRBJ2-7,CASSPGLSYEQYF,TGTGCCAGCAGTCCCGGACTTTCCTACGAGCAGTACTTC
.,TRBV6-5,.,TRBJ1-2,CASSYTYDSNYGYTF,TGTGCCAGCAGTTACACATATGACAGTAACTATGGCTACACCTTC
.,TRBV30,.,TRBJ1-2,CAEAETQSSYGYTF,TGTGCCGAGGCCGAGACCCAATCGTCCTATGGCTACACCTTC
.,TRBV7-3,TRBD2,TRBJ2-7,CASSPREGLNEQYF,TGTGCCAGCAGCCCCCGGGAGGGACTAAACGAGCAGTACTTC
.,TRBV28,TRBD2,TRBJ2-1,CASRTAGGSYNEQFF,TGTGCCAGCAGAACAGCGGGAGGATCCTACAATGAGCAGTTCTTC
.,TRBV10-1,TRBD1,TRBJ2-2,CASSDSWTGSGELFF,TGCGCCAGCAGTGACTCCTGGACAGGGTCCGGGGAGCTGTTTTTT
.,TRBV28,.,TRBJ2-2,CASSLWAGTYTGELFF,TGTGCCAGCAGTTTATGGGCCGGGACTTACACCGGGGAGCTGTTTTTT
.,TRBV30,.,TRBJ2-5,CAWSPAGPWETQYF,TGTGCCTGGAGTCCAGCGGGCCCATGGGAGACCCAGTACTTC
.,TRBV11-2,.,TRBJ2-3,CASSLDRVSDTQYF,TGTGCCAGCAGCTTAGATCGGGTGAGCGATACGCAGTATTTT
.,TRBV6-1,.,TRBJ2-5,CASSETGQETQYF,TGTGCCAGCAGTGAAACAGGGCAGGAGACCCAGTACTTC
.,TRBV7-3,TRBD1,TRBJ2-7,CASSWDRGYEQYF,TGTGCCAGCAGCTGGGACAGGGGGTACGAGCAGTACTTC
.,TRBV2,.,TRBJ2-3,CASSEEGTDTQYF,TGTGCCAGCAGTGAGGAGGGAACAGATACGCAGTATTTT
.,TRBV2,.,TRBJ2-7,CASSREYEQYF,TGTGCCAGCAGCCGCGAATACGAGCAGTACTTC
.,TRBV5-4,TRBD1,TRBJ2-5,CASSLAYRGQETQYF,TGTGCCAGCAGCTTGGCCTACAGGGGCCAAGAGACCCAGTACTTC
.,TRBV18,TRBD1,TRBJ2-1,CASAPQGVAVNNEQFF,TGTGCCAGCGCTCCACAGGGGGTCGCCGTGAACAATGAGCAGTTCTTC
.,TRBV2,TRBD2,TRBJ2-5,CASQAGETQETQYF,TGTGCCAGCCAGGCGGGAGAGACCCAAGAGACCCAGTACTTC
.,TRBV9,.,TRBJ1-4,CASSVGRGGLNEKLFF,TGTGCCAGCAGCGTTGGCCGGGGGGGGCTGAATGAAAAACTGTTTTTT
.,TRBV10-3,TRBD2,TRBJ2-7,CAISDPGQRGTSGREQYF,TGTGCCATCAGTGACCCGGGACAAAGAGGGACTAGCGGGAGGGAGCAGTACTTC
.,TRBV12-3/TRBV12-4,.,TRBJ2-7,CASRMADSYEQYF,TGTGCCAGCCGGATGGCGGACTCCTACGAGCAGTACTTC
.,TRBV5-4,.,TRBJ1-4,CASSLPARGEKLFF,TGTGCCAGCAGCTTGCCCGCCAGAGGAGAAAAACTGTTTTTT
.,TRBV5-5,.,TRBJ1-6,CASSLAVYLNSPLHF,TGTGCCAGCAGCTTGGCTGTATATCTGAATTCACCCCTCCACTTT
.,TRBV9,TRBD2,TRBJ2-2,CASSASIAGAGELFF,TGTGCCAGCTCCGCCTCGATAGCGGGAGCCGGGGAGCTGTTTTTT
.,TRBV27,TRBD2,TRBJ2-5,CASTRGVGETQYF,TGTGCCAGCACACGGGGGGTGGGAGAGACCCAGTACTTC
.,TRBV5-1,TRBD1,TRBJ2-7,CASSGPGTGAYEQYF,TGCGCCAGCAGCGGACCCGGGACAGGGGCCTACGAGCAGTACTTC
once,TRBV6-1,TRBD2,TRBJ2-2,CASRPIREEAGELFF,TGTGCCAGCAGACCAATACGGGAGGAGGCCGGGGAGCTGTTTTTT
.,TRBV28,.,TRBJ2-1,CAMAEGSGEQFF,TGTGCCATGGCGGAGGGCAGCGGTGAGCAGTTCTTC
.,TRBV2,TRBD1,TRBJ1-3,CASSPGTGLSGNTIYF,TGTGCCAGCAGTCCCGGGACAGGACTTTCAGGAAACACCATATATTTT
few,TRBV15,TRBD1,TRBJ2-7,CATSSPNRGPYEQYF,TGTGCCACCAGCAGTCCCAACAGGGGGCCCTACGAGCAGTACTTC
.,TRBV3-1/TRBV3-2,TRBD2,TRBJ2-7,CASSQEGRGRARVYEQYF,TGTGCCAGCAGCCAAGAGGGTCGCGGGAGGGCTCGGGTCTACGAGCAGTACTTC
once,TRBV30,.,TRBJ1-2,CAWGAPGRRGNGYTF,TGTGCCTGGGGGGCCCCCGGGAGGAGGGGTAATGGCTACACCTTC
.,TRBV2,TRBD1,TRBJ1-1,CASSYEITGGRAFF,TGTGCCAGCAGTTACGAGATAACAGGGGGTAGAGCTTTCTTT
.,TRBV5-6,.,TRBJ2-7,CASSLAGAGDYGQYF,TGTGCCAGCAGCTTGGCCGGGGCAGGGGACTACGGTCAGTACTTC
few,TRBV7-9,.,TRBJ1-5,CASSPGGVRPQHF,TGTGCCAGCAGCCCCGGGGGGGTACGGCCCCAGCATTTT
.,TRBV27,TRBD2,TRBJ2-5,CASSPPSRNSGRATETQYF,TGTGCCAGCAGTCCACCCTCCAGAAATAGCGGGAGGGCCACGGAGACCCAGTACTTC
.,TRBV5-1,.,TRBJ1-1,CASSSLSGMRRAFF,TGCGCCAGCAGCTCTTTATCAGGGATGCGTCGAGCTTTCTTT
.,TRBV2,.,TRBJ1-2,CASSEAPGTF,TGTGCCAGCAGTGAAGCGCCGGGCACCTTC
.,TRBV10-3,.,TRBJ2-3,CAIGQRTSTDTQYF,TGTGCCATCGGACAGCGTACTAGCACAGATACGCAGTATTTT
.,TRBV11-3,.,TRBJ1-5,CASIYPEPQHF,TGTGCCAGCATCTACCCTGAGCCCCAGCATTTT
.,TRBV6-5,TRBD2,TRBJ2-7,CASSYLAGEREQYF,TGTGCCAGCAGTTACCTAGCGGGAGAGCGCGAGCAGTACTTC
.,TRBV5-1,.,TRBJ2-2,CASSLDAFGTGELFF,TGCGCCAGCAGCTTGGATGCCTTCGGCACCGGGGAGCTGTTTTTT
.,TRBV5-5,TRBD1,TRBJ1-5,CASRPDRENQPQHF,TGTGCCAGCAGACCGGACAGGGAGAATCAGCCCCAGCATTTT
.,TRBV4-1,TRBD1,TRBJ2-7,CASSKWDRTDYEQYF,TGCGCCAGCAGCAAATGGGACAGGACCGACTACGAGCAGTACTTC
.,TRBV9,.,TRBJ2-6,CASSVARGSGANVLTF,TGTGCCAGCAGCGTAGCCCGGGGCTCTGGGGCCAACGTCCTGACTTTC
.,TRBV5-4,.,TRBJ2-3,CASSLPTAGLGGDTQYF,TGTGCCAGCAGCTTGCCCACCGCAGGACTAGGGGGGGATACGCAGTATTTT
.,TRBV25-1,.,TRBJ1-2,CASSAFETGYGYTF,TGTGCCAGCAGTGCATTCGAGACAGGCTATGGCTACACCTTC
.,TRBV15,TRBD1,TRBJ1-6,CATSREGRQGHSPLHF,TGTGCCACCAGCAGAGAAGGTCGACAGGGTCACTCACCCCTCCACTTT
.,TRBV28,TRBD2,TRBJ2-1,CASSIPGGPSYNEQFF,TGTGCCAGCAGTATCCCGGGAGGGCCCTCCTACAATGAGCAGTTCTTC
.,TRBV10-3,.,TRBJ2-7,CAISEFRDEQYF,TGTGCCATCAGTGAGTTTCGTGACGAGCAGTACTTC
.,TRBV29-1,TRBD1,TRBJ1-1,CSVEADRAFTEAFF,TGCAGCGTTGAAGCCGACAGGGCTTTTACTGAAGCTTTCTTT
.,TRBV28,TRBD1,TRBJ1-3,CASSKGGLGNTIYF,TGTGCCAGCAGTAAAGGGGGCTTGGGAAACACCATATATTTT
many,TRBV2,TRBD2,TRBJ2-7,CASSPLAGGYDEQYF,TGTGCCAGCAGTCCGTTGGCGGGAGGGTATGACGAGCAGTACTTC
.,TRBV7-8,TRBD1,TRBJ2-1,CASSLVTGGREQFF,TGTGCCAGCAGCTTAGTTACAGGGGGACGGGAGCAGTTCTTC